This T cell receptor beta chain derives from a study of T cells in localized non-small cell lung cancer. Study-wide results and caveats: Uninvolved adjacent lung showed higher T cell clonality than tumor. Researchers found a median around 50 of the top 100 tumor clones in adjacent lung.

On this clone itself: Its antigen remains unknown.

Sequencing was performed with immunoSEQ multiplex PCR; in TCRdb, only in-frame clones are kept and a portion is missing. The sample lists 25,000 to 40,000 clones, more than 75% occurring once. Germline loops: CDR1 MNHEY, CDR2 SMNVEV (reference sequence). This CDR3 spans 14 amino acids. V was shortened by 4 bases and J by 5 bases, with 15 bases between the two germline ends. Sequenced here: peripheral blood, sampled before any cancer treatment. The chain links TRBV27 to TRBJ2-7; perhaps D is TRBD1 or TRBD2 (6 bases each). This TCR was sampled from a male donor aged 60 or over with stage II squamous cell lung carcinoma. This CDR3 reads CASSWRGAQDEQYF. DNA for the CDR3: TGTGCCAGCAGTTGGAGGGGGGCGCAGGACGAGCAGTACTTC.